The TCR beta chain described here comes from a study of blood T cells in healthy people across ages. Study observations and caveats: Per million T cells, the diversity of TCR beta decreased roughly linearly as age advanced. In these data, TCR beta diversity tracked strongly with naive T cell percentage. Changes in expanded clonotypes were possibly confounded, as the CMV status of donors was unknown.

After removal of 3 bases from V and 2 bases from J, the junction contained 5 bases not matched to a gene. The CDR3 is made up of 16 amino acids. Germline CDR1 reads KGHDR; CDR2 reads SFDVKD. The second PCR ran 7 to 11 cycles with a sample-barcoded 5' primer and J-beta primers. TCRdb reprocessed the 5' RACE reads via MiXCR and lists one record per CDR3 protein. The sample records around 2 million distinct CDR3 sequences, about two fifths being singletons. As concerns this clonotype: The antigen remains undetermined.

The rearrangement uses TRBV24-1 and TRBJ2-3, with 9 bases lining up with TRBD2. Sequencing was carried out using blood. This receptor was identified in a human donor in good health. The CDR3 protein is CATSDPAGGTTDTQYF. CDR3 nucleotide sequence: TGTGCCACCAGTGATCCCGCGGGGGGGACCACAGATACGCAGTATTTT.